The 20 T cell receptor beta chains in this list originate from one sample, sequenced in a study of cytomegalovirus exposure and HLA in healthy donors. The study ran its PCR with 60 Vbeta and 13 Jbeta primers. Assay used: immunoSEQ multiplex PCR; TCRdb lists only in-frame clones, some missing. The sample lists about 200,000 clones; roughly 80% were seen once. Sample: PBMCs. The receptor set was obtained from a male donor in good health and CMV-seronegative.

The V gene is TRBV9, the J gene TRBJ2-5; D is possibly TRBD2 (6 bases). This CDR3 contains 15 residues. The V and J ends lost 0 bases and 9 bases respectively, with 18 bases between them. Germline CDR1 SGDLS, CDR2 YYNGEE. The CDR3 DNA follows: TGTGCCAGCAGCGTAGGCGGGGACTCACTTCCCGCCCAGTACTTC. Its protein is CASSVGGDSLPAQYF.

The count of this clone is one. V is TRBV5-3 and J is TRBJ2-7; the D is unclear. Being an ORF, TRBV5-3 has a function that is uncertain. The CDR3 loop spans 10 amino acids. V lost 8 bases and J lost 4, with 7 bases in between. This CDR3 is CARPVYEQYF. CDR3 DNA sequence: TGTGCCAGGCCGGTGTACGAGCAGTACTTC.

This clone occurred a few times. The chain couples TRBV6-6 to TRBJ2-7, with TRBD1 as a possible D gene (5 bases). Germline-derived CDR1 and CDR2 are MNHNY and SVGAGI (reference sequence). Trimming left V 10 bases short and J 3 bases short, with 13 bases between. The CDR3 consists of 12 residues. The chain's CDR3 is CAIQGSLYEQYF. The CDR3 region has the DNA TGTGCCATTCAGGGATCCCTCTACGAGCAGTACTTC.

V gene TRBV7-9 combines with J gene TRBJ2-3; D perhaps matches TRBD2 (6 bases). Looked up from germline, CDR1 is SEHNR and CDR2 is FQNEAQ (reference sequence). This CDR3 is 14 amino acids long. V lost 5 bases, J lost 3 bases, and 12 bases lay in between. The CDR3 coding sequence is TGTGCCAGCAGCGGGGGGTATGGGACAGATACGCAGTATTTT. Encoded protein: CASSGGYGTDTQYF.

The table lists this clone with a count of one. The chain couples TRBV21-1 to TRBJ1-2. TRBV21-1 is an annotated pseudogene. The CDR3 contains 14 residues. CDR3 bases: TGTGCCAGCAGCAAACCGTCGGGGTCATATGGCTACACCTTC. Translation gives CASSKPSGSYGYTF.

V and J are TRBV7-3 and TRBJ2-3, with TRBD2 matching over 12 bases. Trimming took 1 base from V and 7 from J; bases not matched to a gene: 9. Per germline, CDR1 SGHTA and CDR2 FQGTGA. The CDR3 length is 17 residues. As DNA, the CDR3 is TGTGCCAGCAGCTTAAAGACTAGCGGGAGTACGATAAATACGCAGTATTTT. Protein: CASSLKTSGSTINTQYF. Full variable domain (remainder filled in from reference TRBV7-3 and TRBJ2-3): GAGVSQTPSNKVTEKGKYVELRCDPISGHTALYWYRQSLGQGPEFLIYFQGTGAADDSGLPNDRFFAVRPEGSVSTLKIQRTERGDSAVYLCASSLKTSGSTINTQYFGPGTRLTVL.

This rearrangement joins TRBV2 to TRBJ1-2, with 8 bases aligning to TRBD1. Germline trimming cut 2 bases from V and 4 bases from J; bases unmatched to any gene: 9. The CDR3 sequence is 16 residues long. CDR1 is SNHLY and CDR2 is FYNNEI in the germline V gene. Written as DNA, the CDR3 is TGTGCCAGCAGTGAACGGGGTTCAGGGGGCCGCTATGGCTACACCTTC. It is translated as CASSERGSGGRYGYTF.

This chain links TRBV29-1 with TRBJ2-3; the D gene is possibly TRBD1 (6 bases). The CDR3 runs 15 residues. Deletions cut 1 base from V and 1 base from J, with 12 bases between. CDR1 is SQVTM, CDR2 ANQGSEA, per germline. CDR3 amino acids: CSVEGGTRGTDTQYF. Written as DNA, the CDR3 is TGCAGCGTTGAAGGGGGGACAAGAGGCACAGATACGCAGTATTTT.

CDR3 nucleotides: TGCGCCAGCAGCTTGAGCGGGGGATGGAACACTGAAGCTTTCTTT. Protein: CASSLSGGWNTEAFF. The V gene is TRBV5-1, the J gene TRBJ1-1; D is possibly TRBD1 (5 bases). The V end lost 1 base, the J end lost 1 base, and 11 bases lay between the germline ends. The CDR3 totals 15 residues. Germline V lookup: CDR1 SGHRS, CDR2 YFSETQ.

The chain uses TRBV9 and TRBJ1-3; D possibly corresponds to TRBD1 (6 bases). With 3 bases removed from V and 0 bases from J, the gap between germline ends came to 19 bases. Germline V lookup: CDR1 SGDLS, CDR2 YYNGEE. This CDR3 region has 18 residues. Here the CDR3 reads CASSADDLDRPSGNTIYF. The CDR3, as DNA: TGTGCCAGCAGCGCTGACGACTTGGACAGACCCTCTGGAAACACCATATATTTT.

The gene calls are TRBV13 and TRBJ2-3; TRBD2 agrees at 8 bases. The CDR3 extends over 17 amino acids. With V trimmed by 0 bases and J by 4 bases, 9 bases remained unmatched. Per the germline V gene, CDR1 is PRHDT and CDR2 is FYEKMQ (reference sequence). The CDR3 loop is CASSLGDGAGGSDTQYF. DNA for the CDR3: TGTGCCAGCAGCTTAGGAGACGGCGCGGGAGGCTCAGATACGCAGTATTTT.

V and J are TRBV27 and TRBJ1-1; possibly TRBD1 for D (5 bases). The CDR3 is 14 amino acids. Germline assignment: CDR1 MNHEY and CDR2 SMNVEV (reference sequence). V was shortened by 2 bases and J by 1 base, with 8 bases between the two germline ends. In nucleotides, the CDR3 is TGTGCCAGCAGTTTAAGGCAGGGGAACACTGAAGCTTTCTTT. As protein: CASSLRQGNTEAFF.

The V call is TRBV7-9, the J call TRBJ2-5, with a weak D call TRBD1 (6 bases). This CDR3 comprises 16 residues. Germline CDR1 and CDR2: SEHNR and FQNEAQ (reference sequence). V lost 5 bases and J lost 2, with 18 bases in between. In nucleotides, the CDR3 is TGTGCCAGCAGCACAAGACAGGCATCACTACAAGAGACCCAGTACTTC. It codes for CASSTRQASLQETQYF.

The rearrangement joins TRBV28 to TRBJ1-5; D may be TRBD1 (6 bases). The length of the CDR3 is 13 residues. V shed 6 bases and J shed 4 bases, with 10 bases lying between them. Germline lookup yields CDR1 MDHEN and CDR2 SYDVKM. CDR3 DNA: TGTGCCAGCAGCCCTGACAGGAATCAGCCCCAGCATTTT. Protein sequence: CASSPDRNQPQHF.

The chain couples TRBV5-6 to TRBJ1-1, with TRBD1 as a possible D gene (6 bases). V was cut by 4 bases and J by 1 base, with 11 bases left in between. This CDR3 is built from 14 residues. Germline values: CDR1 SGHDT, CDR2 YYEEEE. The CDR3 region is CASSGTTGNTEAFF. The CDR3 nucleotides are TGTGCCAGCAGCGGAACGACAGGGAACACTGAAGCTTTCTTT.

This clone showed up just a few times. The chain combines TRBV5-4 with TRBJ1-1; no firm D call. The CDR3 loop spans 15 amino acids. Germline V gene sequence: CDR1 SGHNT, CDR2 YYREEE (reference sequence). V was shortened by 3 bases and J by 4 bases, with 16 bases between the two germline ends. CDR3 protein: CASSSGYGKVTEAFF. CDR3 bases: TGTGCCAGCAGCTCTGGGTACGGGAAGGTCACTGAAGCTTTCTTT.

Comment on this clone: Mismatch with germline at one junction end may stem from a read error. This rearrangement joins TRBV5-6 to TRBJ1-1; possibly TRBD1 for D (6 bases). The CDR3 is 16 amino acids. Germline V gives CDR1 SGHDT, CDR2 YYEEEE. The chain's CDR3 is CASRLEPGQQNTEAFF. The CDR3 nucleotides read TGTGCCAGCAGATTGGAGCCCGGACAGCAGAACACTGAAGCTTTCTTT. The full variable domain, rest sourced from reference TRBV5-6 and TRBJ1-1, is DAGVTQSPTHLIKTRGQQVTLRCSPKSGHDTVSWYQQALGQGPQFIFQYYEEEERQRGNFPDRFSGHQFPNYSSELNVNALLLGDSALYLCASRLEPGQQNTEAFFGQGTRLTVV.

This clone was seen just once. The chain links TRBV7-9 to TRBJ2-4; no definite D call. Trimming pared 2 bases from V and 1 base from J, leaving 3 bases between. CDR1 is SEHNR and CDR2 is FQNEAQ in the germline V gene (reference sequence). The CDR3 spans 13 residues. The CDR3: CASSLTAKNIQYF. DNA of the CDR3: TGTGCCAGCAGCTTAACTGCCAAAAACATTCAGTACTTC.

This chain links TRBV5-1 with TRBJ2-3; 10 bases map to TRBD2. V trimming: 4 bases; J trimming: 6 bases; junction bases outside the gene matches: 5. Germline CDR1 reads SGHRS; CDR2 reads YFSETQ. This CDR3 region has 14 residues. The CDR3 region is CASSPSGRGDTQYF. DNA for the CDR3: TGCGCCAGCAGCCCAAGCGGGAGGGGGGATACGCAGTATTTT.

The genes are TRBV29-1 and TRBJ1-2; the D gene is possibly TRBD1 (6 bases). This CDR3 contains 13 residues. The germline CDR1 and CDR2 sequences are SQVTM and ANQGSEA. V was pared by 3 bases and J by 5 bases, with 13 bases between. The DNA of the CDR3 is TGCAGCGTTGACCTACAGGGTGGATATGGCTACACCTTC. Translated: CSVDLQGGYGYTF.